The 28 T cell receptor beta chains reported below all come from one sample, sequenced in a study of T cell responses to AZD1222 COVID-19 vaccine (dated by TCRdb to the early 2020s). Sample time point, as interpreted from the label and publication: baseline before first vaccination. The method was the immunoSEQ multiplex PCR assay. This immuneACCESS table, as held by TCRdb, lists in-frame sequences with V and J called but not all clones. Of the missing ones, under half trace to an unresolved V gene in checked studies; the others have no known cause. Recorded for this sample are tens of thousands of clones; almost 90% of them occurred a single time. Jointly, the top ten make up about 8% of the sample. Material: peripheral blood, obtained on day 0 of AZD1222 vaccination. The receptors shown here come from an adult in good health.

The rearrangement uses TRBV18 and TRBJ2-7; TRBD2 aligns across 9 bases. Unmatched junction bases numbered 13, after V lost 6 bases and J lost 1 base. Germline V lookup: CDR1 KGHSH, CDR2 LQKENI. CDR3 length equals 17 residues. The CDR3 DNA is TGTGCCAGCTCCCCCCCAGTCGGTAGCGGGGGATCCTACGAGCAGTACTTC. The encoded protein is CASSPPVGSGGSYEQYF.

V usage is TRBV5-1 and J usage is TRBJ1-2; possibly TRBD1 for D (5 bases). This CDR3 is 13 amino acids long. Deletions cut 6 bases from V and 1 base from J, with 10 bases between. The germline V gene has CDR1 SGHRS and CDR2 YFSETQ. The CDR3 DNA follows: TGCGCCAGCAACCCCGGACATAACTATGGCTACACCTTC. Translating gives CASNPGHNYGYTF.

The V call is TRBV6-5, the J call TRBJ2-1, with 8 positions matching TRBD2. V shed 5 bases, J shed 11 bases, and the junction held 5 bases outside the gene matches. This CDR3 spans 12 amino acids. The V gene's germline CDR1 is MNHEY and CDR2 SVGAGI. The chain's CDR3 is CASSPASGQQFF. CDR3 coding DNA: TGTGCCAGCAGTCCTGCTAGCGGGCAGCAGTTCTTC.

The chain employs TRBV5-8 and TRBJ1-6, with 8 bases lining up with TRBD1. The ends lost 0 bases at V and 2 bases at J; junction bases unmatched: 7. This CDR3 spans 18 amino acids. Germline V CDR1 and CDR2: SGHTS, YDEGEE. CDR3: CASSLGAGGSTYNSPLHF. The CDR3 DNA is TGTGCCAGCAGCTTGGGGGCAGGGGGCAGCACCTATAATTCACCCCTCCACTTT.

This rearrangement joins TRBV7-2 to TRBJ1-6, with D possibly matching TRBD1 (5 bases). Trimming removed 1 base at V and 10 bases at J, with 20 bases between. CDR1 is SGHTA and CDR2 is FQGNSA in the germline V gene. CDR3 length: 17 amino acids. DNA of the CDR3: TGTGCCAGCAGCTTAGTCGGAGTGGGGGTTGGGGCCTCACCCCTCCACTTT. Protein product: CASSLVGVGVGASPLHF. Supplemented by reference TRBV7-2 and TRBJ1-6, the full variable domain reads GAGVSQSPSNKVTEKGKDVELRCDPISGHTALYWYRQSLGQGLEFLIYFQGNSAPDKSGLPSDRFSAERTGGSVSTLTIQRTQQEDSAVYLCASSLVGVGVGASPLHFGNGTRLTVT.

V and J are TRBV5-1 and TRBJ2-3; 13 positions match TRBD2. Losses at the gene ends were 4 bases for V and 0 bases for J; bases not matched to a gene: 8. From germline, CDR1 is SGHRS and CDR2 YFSETQ. The CDR3 is made up of 18 amino acids. The CDR3, as DNA: TGCGCCAGCAGCCCGCGGACTAGCGGGGGCCCCAGCACAGATACGCAGTATTTT. Its protein product is CASSPRTSGGPSTDTQYF.

V gene TRBV14 combines with J gene TRBJ2-1, with a tentative D call TRBD1 (5 bases). V was pared by 0 bases and J by 12 bases, with 12 bases between. This CDR3 has 13 amino acids. Germline V CDR1 and CDR2: SGHDN, FVKESK. This CDR3 is CASSQDENRRQFF. CDR3 nucleotides: TGTGCCAGCAGCCAAGATGAAAACAGGAGGCAGTTCTTC.

This clone has a single count. This chain uses TRBV6-4 with TRBJ2-2; TRBD2 might be the D (6 bases). Per the germline V gene, CDR1 is MRHNA and CDR2 is SNTAGT. The CDR3 is made up of 14 amino acids. The V gene lost 7 bases and the J gene lost 0 bases, with 9 bases spanning the gap. The CDR3 here is CASKGGANTGELFF. The CDR3 DNA is TGTGCCAGCAAGGGCGGGGCGAACACCGGGGAGCTGTTTTTT.

This rearrangement joins TRBV19 to TRBJ1-5; 7 nucleotides match TRBD1. The CDR3 totals 14 residues. Germline V CDR1 and CDR2: LNHDA, SQIVND (reference sequence). V lost 8 bases and J lost 2; bases outside the gene matches: 6. Written as DNA, the CDR3 is TGTGCCAGTTGTTTCCAGGGGGGCAATCAGCCCCAGCATTTT. Translating gives CASCFQGGNQPQHF.

The chain joins TRBV6-5 to TRBJ2-7, with 11 bases that match TRBD1. CDR1 and CDR2 (germline): MNHEY, SVGAGI. The CDR3 contains 14 residues. The ends lost 5 bases at V and 4 bases at J; junction bases unmatched: 4. The CDR3: CASSQDRGRYEQYF. In DNA form, the CDR3 reads TGTGCCAGCAGTCAGGACAGGGGGCGTTACGAGCAGTACTTC.

A single count supports this clone. The genes are TRBV7-9 and TRBJ2-2; D is uncertain. The germline gives CDR1 SEHNR, CDR2 FQNEAQ (reference sequence). The CDR3 runs to 13 residues. V was shortened by 2 bases and J by 7 bases, with 8 bases between the two germline ends. This chain's CDR3 is CASSLSQVGELFF. The DNA for the CDR3 is TGTGCCAGCAGCTTAAGCCAGGTCGGGGAGCTGTTTTTT.

V usage is TRBV6-5 and J usage is TRBJ2-7, with D perhaps TRBD1 (5 bases). CDR3 length: 14 residues. Germline V gene data show CDR1 as MNHEY and CDR2 as SVGAGI. V was trimmed by 10 bases and J by 3 bases, leaving 19 bases between them. The CDR3 sequence: CATRGDRIDYEQYF. The CDR3, as DNA: TGTGCCACCCGCGGCGACAGAATAGACTACGAGCAGTACTTC.

The chain carries TRBV6-5 and TRBJ2-1; D is possibly TRBD1 or TRBD2 (7 bases each). Germline CDR1 is MNHEY and CDR2 is SVGAGI. V lost 8 bases and J lost 5, with 19 bases in between. The CDR3 is 15 amino acids. CDR3 sequence reads: CASGWGGTDNNEQFF. The CDR3 region has the DNA TGTGCCAGCGGCTGGGGGGGGACAGACAACAATGAGCAGTTCTTC.

The CDR3 nucleotides are TGTGCCACCCGTCTTGGGGCCTATAGCAATCAGCCCCAGCATTTT. Protein product: CATRLGAYSNQPQHF. The genes are TRBV27 and TRBJ1-5; TRBD1 is a possible D gene (5 bases). The germline V gene encodes CDR1 MNHEY and CDR2 SMNVEV (reference sequence). This CDR3 spans 15 amino acids. With 10 bases removed from V and 0 bases from J, the gap between germline ends came to 16 bases.

V is TRBV11-2 and J is TRBJ1-5; TRBD1 is a possible D gene (6 bases). Germline CDR1 reads SGHAT; CDR2 reads FQNNGV. CDR3 length: 15 residues. Trimming took off 1 base at V and 6 bases at J, with 13 bases between the two ends. The chain's CDR3 is CASSLAAGDGQPQHF. The CDR3 DNA reads TGTGCCAGCAGCTTAGCTGCAGGGGATGGTCAGCCCCAGCATTTT.

V is TRBV19 and J is TRBJ1-2; tentatively, D is TRBD1 (6 bases). The CDR3 is made up of 15 amino acids. Trimming removed 2 bases at V and 8 bases at J, with 18 bases between. Per the germline V gene, CDR1 is LNHDA and CDR2 is SQIVND (reference sequence). CDR3 sequence reads: CASSITGLGLLGYTF. The CDR3, as DNA: TGTGCCAGTAGTATAACAGGGTTGGGTCTATTGGGCTACACCTTC.

The gene calls are TRBV19 and TRBJ2-7; D not resolved. V was pared by 6 bases and J by 3 bases, with 6 bases between. Germline loops: CDR1 LNHDA, CDR2 SQIVND (reference sequence). This CDR3 has 11 residues. The CDR3 DNA sequence: TGTGCCAGTAGCGATCTCTACGAGCAGTACTTC. Its translation is CASSDLYEQYF.

The chain carries TRBV6-4 and TRBJ1-5; 10 bases agree with TRBD1. Per the germline V gene, CDR1 is MRHNA and CDR2 is SNTAGT. V shed 6 bases and J 7 bases; nucleotides not matched to a gene: 9. The CDR3 is made up of 15 amino acids. The CDR3 DNA reads as TGTGCCAGCAGCGTGACAGGGGGCCTGGGGCAGCCCCAGCATTTT. This sequence encodes CASSVTGGLGQPQHF.

This chain uses TRBV7-9 with TRBJ1-1; possibly TRBD1 for D (5 bases). This CDR3 comprises 15 residues. V lost 1 base and J 3 bases, leaving 12 bases between the germline ends. The V gene's germline CDR1 is SEHNR and CDR2 FQNEAQ (reference sequence). CDR3 in DNA: TGTGCCAGCAGCTTAGGATCCGGGGGTTACACTGAAGCTTTCTTT. Translated, it gives CASSLGSGGYTEAFF.

This sequence joins TRBV7-2 and TRBJ2-7, with D possibly TRBD1 on 6 matching bases. The CDR3 runs 13 residues. The germline V gene encodes CDR1 SGHTA and CDR2 FQGNSA. The ends were cut back, 5 bases at V and 3 bases at J, with 11 bases in the middle. The CDR3 DNA sequence: TGTGCCAGCAGCGGGGAACAGGGCTACGAGCAGTACTTC. Its protein product is CASSGEQGYEQYF.

This rearrangement joins TRBV6-1 to TRBJ2-7; tentative D call: TRBD1 (5 bases). Trimming took 4 bases from V and 2 from J, leaving 24 bases between them. The CDR3 spans 18 residues. The germline V gene encodes CDR1 MNHNS and CDR2 SASEGT. In DNA form, the CDR3 reads TGTGCCAGCAGTGGACAGCAACGAATGATAAGAGCTCCCTACGAGCAGTACTTC. Encoded protein: CASSGQQRMIRAPYEQYF.

The chain is built from TRBV7-9 and TRBJ1-1; D gene uncertain. This CDR3 comprises 15 residues. V was cut by 5 bases and J by 0 bases, with 13 bases left in between. Germline CDR1 reads SEHNR; CDR2 reads FQNEAQ (reference sequence). CDR3 in amino acids: CASSPFRHMNTEAFF. CDR3 sequence (DNA): TGTGCCAGCAGCCCCTTTAGGCACATGAACACTGAAGCTTTCTTT.

J is TRBJ2-2 and V is TRBV4-3; D is ambiguous. The V gene's germline CDR1 is LGHNA and CDR2 YSLEER. The CDR3 spans 13 residues. Trimming stripped 3 bases from V and 7 bases from J, with 9 bases between. CDR3 region: CASSHAASGELFF. The CDR3 nucleotides are TGCGCCAGCAGCCACGCTGCTAGCGGGGAGCTGTTTTTT.

CDR3 sequence reads: CSVGAQGGAEAFF. The CDR3 DNA reads as TGCAGCGTTGGAGCACAAGGGGGGGCTGAAGCTTTCTTT. The gene calls are TRBV29-1 and TRBJ1-1; D possibly corresponds to TRBD1 (6 bases). Germline lookup yields CDR1 SQVTM and CDR2 ANQGSEA. The CDR3 totals 13 residues. With 4 bases removed from V and 6 bases from J, the gap between germline ends came to 15 bases.

The J gene is TRBJ1-6, the V gene TRBV9; TRBD1 might be the D (6 bases). With 3 bases removed from V and 7 bases from J, the gap between germline ends came to 14 bases. The germline V gene encodes CDR1 SGDLS and CDR2 YYNGEE. The length of the CDR3 is 15 residues. The CDR3 sequence: CASSGGTGKNSPLHF. In DNA, the CDR3 is TGTGCCAGCAGCGGTGGCACAGGGAAAAATTCACCCCTCCACTTT.

A single count supports this clone. The chain is built from TRBV6-4 and TRBJ2-3; D unresolved. Germline lookup yields CDR1 MRHNA and CDR2 SNTAGT. There are 13 residues in the CDR3. V was clipped by 3 bases and J by 5 bases, with 9 bases between them. The CDR3 sequence: CASSERFEDTQYF. The DNA for the CDR3 is TGTGCCAGCAGTGAACGATTTGAAGATACGCAGTATTTT.

The chain recombines TRBV7-9 with TRBJ2-1, with D perhaps TRBD1 (6 bases). Germline CDR1 SEHNR, CDR2 FQNEAQ (reference sequence). With 5 bases removed from V and 5 bases from J, the gap between germline ends came to 10 bases. The CDR3 has 13 residues. CDR3 protein: CASSNGQNNEQFF. The DNA of the CDR3 is TGTGCCAGCAGCAATGGACAGAACAATGAGCAGTTCTTC.

The chain recombines TRBV9 with TRBJ2-5; weak D call: TRBD2 (7 bases). Trimming left V 0 bases short and J 7 bases short, with 22 bases between. Germline V gene sequence: CDR1 SGDLS, CDR2 YYNGEE. The CDR3 spans 17 residues. The DNA for the CDR3 is TGTGCCAGCAGCGTAGAGGGGACTCGCGGGGGCCCTGGGACCCAGTACTTC. Amino acid sequence: CASSVEGTRGGPGTQYF.